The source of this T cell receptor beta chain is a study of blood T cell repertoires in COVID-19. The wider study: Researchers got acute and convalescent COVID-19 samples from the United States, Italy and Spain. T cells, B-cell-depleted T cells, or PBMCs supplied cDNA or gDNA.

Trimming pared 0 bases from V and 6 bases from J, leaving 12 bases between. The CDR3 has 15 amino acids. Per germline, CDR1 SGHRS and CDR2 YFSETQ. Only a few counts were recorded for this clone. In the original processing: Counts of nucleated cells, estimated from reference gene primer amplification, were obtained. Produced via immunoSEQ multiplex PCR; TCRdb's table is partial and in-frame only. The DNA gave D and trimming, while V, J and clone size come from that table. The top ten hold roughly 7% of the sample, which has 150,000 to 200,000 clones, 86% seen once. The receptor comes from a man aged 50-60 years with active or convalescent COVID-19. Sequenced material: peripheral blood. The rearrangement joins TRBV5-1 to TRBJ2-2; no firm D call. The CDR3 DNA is TGCGCCAGCAGCTTGGGGCAGACCCTAGCCGGGGAGCTGTTTTTT. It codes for CASSLGQTLAGELFF.